This TCR beta chain was captured in a study of OX40 agonist ivuxolimab in advanced cancers. On the study more broadly: An anti-OX40 (CD134) antibody with agonistic activity, ivuxolimab, was administered to patients.

V lost 1 base to trimming and J lost 3 bases, with 15 bases between them. Germline lookup yields CDR1 SEHNR and CDR2 FQNEAQ (reference sequence). The CDR3 sequence is 16 residues long. Repertoires were generated with immunoSEQ multiplex PCR, while TCRdb's copy carries only in-frame clones and drops some. The sample lists some 65,000 clones, roughly nine tenths occurring once. Overall study findings and caveats: Some of the nonresponding patients also showed low levels of normalized T-cell clonal expansion. Expanded peripheral T cell antigen specificity was not determined. Compared with CD4+, CD8+ T cells on average had more expanded clones.

This clone appeared a single time. Its cognate antigen is unknown. The starting material was CD4+ or CD8+ T cells sorted from blood, obtained in a trial of the OX40 agonist ivuxolimab. The chain carries TRBV7-9 and TRBJ1-1, with TRBD1 as a possible D gene (6 bases). This clonotype originated in an adult with an advanced solid tumor such as melanoma, head and neck, liver or kidney cancer. The CDR3 here is CASSLGGGGRDTEAFF. The CDR3 bases are TGTGCCAGCAGCTTAGGGGGTGGGGGCAGGGACACTGAAGCTTTCTTT.